The subject of this entry is one TCR beta chain. The data are from a study of cytotoxic CD8 clonotypes in ibrutinib-treated CLL. Profiled with immunoSEQ multiplex PCR; TCRdb holds only in-frame clones, not every one. The table records roughly 250,000 clones, around three quarters of them present only once. The CDR3 is 15 residues long. With 4 bases clipped from V and 5 bases from J, the junction kept 10 bases outside the gene matches. Germline V gives CDR1 MNHEY, CDR2 SMNVEV (reference sequence). The sequence came from a human donor with chronic lymphocytic leukemia. This sequence joins TRBV27 and TRBJ2-7; 8 bases align to TRBD1. The sample consisted of PBMCs, taken after 24 months of ibrutinib treatment. The CDR3 loop is CASSSPGQGVDEQYF. Written as DNA, the CDR3 is TGTGCCAGCAGTTCTCCTGGACAGGGTGTGGACGAGCAGTACTTC.